This section outlines one T cell receptor beta chain sequence together with its context. The antigen remains unidentified. The data originate from a study of regulatory and conventional T cells in RAG deficiency. The CDR3 is 16 amino acids. V shed 5 bases and J shed 0 bases, with 13 bases lying between them. CDR1 is SGHTA, CDR2 FQGTGA, per germline. Points from the study as a whole: Shorter CDR3s in all patient subsets; >75% Treg-Tconv overlap in Omenn. Other subsets showed around 10-fold reductions, but Treg unique TCR beta sequences fell 75 to 100-fold in these patients. Shannon entropy was markedly lower and Simpson indices higher in RAG-deficient patients than control T-cell subsets.

Clones were sequenced by immunoSEQ multiplex PCR, and TCRdb holds only the in-frame ones, with some missing. The sample shows 25,000 to 35,000 clones, 90% to 95% of them seen only once. Blood CD4+ CD25-low CD127-high conventional T cells supplied the genomic DNA template. The data also belong to a second study, concerning regulatory T cells. That investigation notes: Amplification used 52 TRBV primers and 13 TRBJ primers. Skewed V and J usage and few unique V-J pairs marked patient repertoires, most in Tregs.

This sequence was found in a human donor in good health. The V and J genes are TRBV7-3 and TRBJ2-2; D not certain. Input material: CD25- CD4+ T cells sorted from blood. CDR3 loop: CASSPLGLPNTGELFF. For the CDR3, the DNA is TGTGCCAGCAGCCCGCTTGGGCTTCCGAACACCGGGGAGCTGTTTTTT.